One and the same sample provided the 23 T cell receptor beta chains below, sequenced in a study of shared clonotypes between healthy human individuals (dated by TCRdb to 2018 to 2021). Library method: the immunoSEQ multiplex PCR assay. Drawn from immuneACCESS, this table holds only the in-frame rearrangements with V and J called that TCRdb kept. Clones are partly lost; checked studies trace under half to an unresolved V gene and leave the rest unexplained. This sample gives over a million clones in total; around 76% of them show up just once. 1.4% of the sample lies in the top ten. Specimen: memory CD4+ T cells sorted from blood. In the paper's terms, the cell subset or site label means: CD45RA-negative fraction. These receptors all come from a young man in good health.

This clone was observed a few times. The chain's CDR3 is CASSPSTGDNEKLFF. CDR3 DNA sequence: TGTGCCAGCTCACCCTCGACAGGGGATAATGAAAAACTGTTTTTT. The chain employs TRBV18 and TRBJ1-4; TRBD1 agrees at 8 bases. This CDR3 region has 15 residues. Germline V CDR1 and CDR2: KGHSH, LQKENI. Trimming at V came to 3 bases and at J to 4 bases, leaving 4 bases not matched to a gene.

This clone was seen many times. The chain uses TRBV6-1 and TRBJ2-1; TRBD2 matches 11 bases. The V gene end was trimmed by 9 bases and the J gene end by 8 bases; junction bases not matched to a gene: 9. The CDR3 has 14 amino acids. Germline assignment: CDR1 MNHNS and CDR2 SASEGT. The CDR3 coding sequence is TGTGCCAGGTCCACTAGCGGGAGAGTTGATGAGCAGTTCTTC. This encodes CARSTSGRVDEQFF.

The chain uses TRBV10-3 and TRBJ2-1; 10 bases map to TRBD2. The V and J ends lost 4 bases and 2 bases, in that order; junction bases with no gene match: 5. Germline V gene lookup returns CDR1 ENHRY and CDR2 SYGVKD. The CDR3 totals 16 residues. The CDR3: CAISGGGLAAYNEQFF. For the CDR3, the DNA is TGTGCCATCAGTGGGGGCGGACTAGCGGCCTACAATGAGCAGTTCTTC.

This clone was counted once. The CDR3 region is CASSSGTIDAFF. The DNA for the CDR3 is TGCGCCAGCAGCTCCGGGACGATAGACGCTTTCTTT. This chain uses TRBV4-1 with TRBJ1-1; perhaps TRBD1 as D (5 bases). The V and J ends lost 5 bases and 11 bases respectively, with 15 bases between them. Germline V CDR1 and CDR2: MGHRA, YSYEKL. CDR3 length equals 12 residues.

The V and J genes are TRBV11-2 and TRBJ1-2; no clear D. CDR1 and CDR2 (germline): SGHAT, FQNNGV. The CDR3 has 13 amino acids. The germline V and J ends were trimmed by 3 bases and 8 bases, with 13 bases remaining between them. CDR3 coding DNA: TGTGCCAGCAGCTTCGACACCCAAGTGGGCTACACCTTC. Translated: CASSFDTQVGYTF.

The rearrangement uses TRBV27 and TRBJ1-4; 9 bases map to TRBD1. V dropped 5 bases and J dropped 8; count of bases not matched to a gene: 6. From germline, CDR1 is MNHEY and CDR2 SMNVEV (reference sequence). This CDR3 has 14 amino acids. CDR3 bases: TGTGCCAGCAGTACCCGACAGGGGGGCGAAAAACTGTTTTTT. It codes for CASSTRQGGEKLFF. The entire variable domain, with the rest obtained from reference TRBV27 and TRBJ1-4, is as follows: EAQVTQNPRYLITVTGKKLTVTCSQNMNHEYMSWYRQDPGLGLRQIYYSMNVEVTDKGDVPEGYKVSRKEKRNFPLILESPSPNQTSLYFCASSTRQGGEKLFFGSGTQLSVL.

CDR3 residues: CASSPNTGARNTEAFF. DNA of the CDR3: TGTGCCAGCTCACCAAATACGGGGGCGCGGAACACTGAAGCTTTCTTT. This chain joins TRBV18 and TRBJ1-1; weak D call: TRBD1 (6 bases). Deletions cut 2 bases from V and 1 base from J, with 14 bases between. The CDR3 contains 16 residues. Germline V gene sequence: CDR1 KGHSH, CDR2 LQKENI.

The rearrangement links TRBV18 to TRBJ1-2; unclear D gene. In germline, CDR1 is KGHSH, CDR2 LQKENI. The CDR3 runs to 13 residues. V dropped 2 bases and J dropped 2 bases, with 6 bases sitting between them. The CDR3 nucleotides are TGTGCCAGCTCACCATCCCAAAACTATGGCTACACCTTC. This codes for CASSPSQNYGYTF.

This clone was detected a few times. The V and J genes are TRBV6-6 and TRBJ1-1; 9 bases are shared with TRBD1. This CDR3 region has 16 residues. The V and J ends lost 5 bases and 4 bases, in that order; junction bases with no gene match: 11. Germline V gene lookup returns CDR1 MNHNY and CDR2 SVGAGI (reference sequence). The CDR3 is CASSTGGLGKSTEAFF. The CDR3 coding sequence is TGTGCCAGCAGTACAGGGGGCTTGGGGAAAAGCACTGAAGCTTTCTTT.

This clone was counted ten times or more. V gene TRBV18 combines with J gene TRBJ2-3; unclear D gene. Germline V gene data show CDR1 as KGHSH and CDR2 as LQKENI. This CDR3 spans 15 amino acids. V lost 6 bases, J lost 2 bases, and 15 bases lay in between. CDR3 protein: CASSNGLSPTDTQYF. For the CDR3, the DNA is TGTGCCAGCTCCAACGGCCTCTCGCCCACAGATACGCAGTATTTT. The full variable domain, with the rest looked up from reference TRBV18 and TRBJ2-3, is NAGVMQNPRHLVRRRGQEARLRCSPMKGHSHVYWYRQLPEEGLKFMVYLQKENIIDESGMPKERFSAEFPKEGPSILRIQQVVRGDSAAYFCASSNGLSPTDTQYFGPGTRLTVL.

V usage is TRBV5-1 and J usage is TRBJ2-2; D is possibly TRBD1 (6 bases). This CDR3 is built from 16 residues. The germline gives CDR1 SGHRS, CDR2 YFSETQ. Trimming cost V 0 bases and J 6 bases, with 15 bases left between them. This CDR3 is CASSLVLQGSAGELFF. CDR3 sequence (DNA): TGCGCCAGCAGCTTGGTATTACAGGGATCGGCCGGGGAGCTGTTTTTT.

The CDR3 here is CASSEAALELFF. The CDR3 nucleotides read TGTGCCAGCAGTGAAGCGGCCTTAGAGCTGTTTTTT. The V call is TRBV2, the J call TRBJ2-2; no clear D gene. CDR3 length: 12 residues. The germline V and J ends were trimmed by 0 bases and 11 bases, with 7 bases remaining between them. Germline CDR1 SNHLY, CDR2 FYNNEI.

V and J are TRBV30 and TRBJ1-1, with 8 bases that match TRBD1. The CDR3 is 14 residues long. J lost 9 bases, V lost 0 bases, and 9 bases had no gene match. Germline-derived CDR1 and CDR2 are GTSNPN and SVGIG (reference sequence). This chain's CDR3 is CAWSVRGGTGKAFF. The CDR3 DNA is TGTGCCTGGAGTGTAAGGGGAGGGACAGGCAAAGCTTTCTTT.

This chain connects TRBV5-4 to TRBJ2-5; 11 positions agree with TRBD2. This CDR3 has 15 amino acids. The germline V gene has CDR1 SGHNT and CDR2 YYREEE (reference sequence). Trimming took 2 bases from V and 5 from J; bases not matched to a gene: 5. In DNA form, the CDR3 reads TGTGCCAGCAGCTTCCTAGCGGGGGGCGGTGAGACCCAGTACTTC. It is translated as CASSFLAGGGETQYF. The full variable domain, rest sourced from reference TRBV5-4 and TRBJ2-5, is ETGVTQSPTHLIKTRGQQVTLRCSSQSGHNTVSWYQQALGQGPQFIFQYYREEENGRGNFPPRFSGLQFPNYSSELNVNALELDDSALYLCASSFLAGGGETQYFGPGTRLLVL.

The chain carries TRBV5-6 and TRBJ1-1; D is ambiguous. Germline V gene lookup returns CDR1 SGHDT and CDR2 YYEEEE. CDR3 length: 13 amino acids. V lost 1 base to trimming and J lost 6 bases, with 10 bases between them. For the CDR3, the DNA is TGTGCCAGCAGCTTGAAGGGATCTCCTGAAGCTTTCTTT. The encoded protein is CASSLKGSPEAFF.

The chain combines TRBV5-6 with TRBJ1-2; TRBD1 matches at 8 bases. Germline assignment: CDR1 SGHDT and CDR2 YYEEEE. V shed 7 bases, J shed 6 bases, and the junction held 17 bases outside the gene matches. The CDR3 has 16 residues. The CDR3 bases are TGTGCCAGCTCATTGCTTGGAGGACAGGGCAATGATGGCTACACCTTC. Its translation: CASSLLGGQGNDGYTF.

J is TRBJ1-6 and V is TRBV28; D remains ambiguous. The CDR3 is made up of 14 amino acids. V was shortened by 8 bases and J by 4 bases, with 12 bases between the two germline ends. Germline V lookup: CDR1 MDHEN, CDR2 SYDVKM. The CDR3 loop reads CASRAAMYNSPLHF. Written as DNA, the CDR3 is TGTGCCAGCCGCGCAGCCATGTATAATTCACCCCTCCACTTT.

The V and J genes are TRBV7-9 and TRBJ2-5, with 8 bases that match TRBD2. J lost 4 bases, V lost 1 base, and 8 bases had no gene match. This CDR3 contains 16 residues. The germline V gene has CDR1 SEHNR and CDR2 FQNEAQ (reference sequence). The CDR3 region is CASSLGSGGESETQYF. The DNA for the CDR3 is TGTGCCAGCAGCTTAGGGAGCGGGGGCGAGTCAGAGACCCAGTACTTC.

The chain links TRBV11-2 to TRBJ2-1, with a tentative D call TRBD1 (5 bases). V was shortened by 8 bases and J by 6 bases, with 17 bases between the two germline ends. CDR1 SGHAT and CDR2 FQNNGV come from the germline V gene. The length of the CDR3 is 14 residues. The CDR3 is CASRQVGPLNEQFF. CDR3 sequence (DNA): TGTGCCAGCCGTCAAGTGGGGCCCCTCAATGAGCAGTTCTTC.

This clone was found a few times. The chain combines TRBV14 with TRBJ1-1; D remains ambiguous. The CDR3 is 16 amino acids. In germline, CDR1 is SGHDN, CDR2 FVKESK. The germline V and J ends were trimmed by 4 bases and 0 bases, with 15 bases remaining between them. The CDR3 coding sequence is TGTGCCAGCAGCCCTCTCGACGGCAAAATGAACACTGAAGCTTTCTTT. This gives the protein CASSPLDGKMNTEAFF.

The V gene is TRBV9, the J gene TRBJ1-2, with unresolved D. The CDR3 totals 15 residues. In germline, CDR1 is SGDLS, CDR2 YYNGEE. V dropped 0 bases and J dropped 2 bases, with 11 bases sitting between them. For the CDR3, the DNA is TGTGCCAGCAGCGTAGCGGCAGGAGGCAACTATGGCTACACCTTC. This encodes CASSVAAGGNYGYTF.

Comment on this clone: The identical CDR3 is also encoded by other nucleotide sequences in the sample. The chain carries TRBV10-2 and TRBJ2-2; 7 bases align to TRBD1. The CDR3 totals 16 residues. The ends lost 1 base at V and 0 bases at J; junction bases unmatched: 2. Germline-derived CDR1 and CDR2 are WSHSY and SAAADI. In DNA, the CDR3 is TGCGCCAGCAGTGAGTTAGGGACAGCGAACACCGGGGAGCTGTTTTTT. This codes for CASSELGTANTGELFF.

V and J are TRBV6-5 and TRBJ2-3; D assignment may be TRBD1 or TRBD2 (6 bases each). The V end lost 7 bases, the J end lost 6 bases, and 11 bases lay between the germline ends. The germline CDR1 and CDR2 sequences are MNHEY and SVGAGI. CDR3 size: 12 residues. The CDR3 sequence is CASTGGGDTQYF. In DNA, the CDR3 is TGTGCCAGCACTGGAGGGGGTGATACGCAGTATTTT.